A single sample gave rise to the 17 T cell receptor beta chains below, sequenced in a study of control samples from healthy donors and cancer patients. The repertoire was sequenced with immunoSEQ multiplex PCR; TCRdb's copy has only in-frame clones and lacks some. This table has about 120,000 clones, 88% appearing once. Material: blood. All receptors come from a woman in her seventies in good health.

This chain connects TRBV9 to TRBJ1-1; 7 bases match TRBD1. Germline CDR1 SGDLS, CDR2 YYNGEE. The CDR3 covers 12 residues. Germline trimming cut 3 bases from V and 11 bases from J; bases unmatched to any gene: 7. CDR3 sequence reads: CASSDRQGPAFF. The CDR3 coding sequence is TGTGCCAGCAGCGATAGACAGGGACCCGCTTTCTTT.

The chain has TRBV5-4 and TRBJ1-6; D remains ambiguous. CDR1 SGHNT and CDR2 YYREEE come from the germline V gene (reference sequence). V was trimmed by 2 bases and J by 7 bases, leaving 10 bases between them. The CDR3 totals 14 residues. Written as DNA, the CDR3 is TGTGCCAGCAGCTTAATCACAGAAAATTCACCCCTCCACTTT. Translated, it gives CASSLITENSPLHF. Full variable domain (remainder filled in from reference TRBV5-4 and TRBJ1-6): ETGVTQSPTHLIKTRGQQVTLRCSSQSGHNTVSWYQQALGQGPQFIFQYYREEENGRGNFPPRFSGLQFPNYSSELNVNALELDDSALYLCASSLITENSPLHFGNGTRLTVT.

The V call is TRBV6-2 or TRBV6-3, the J call TRBJ2-5, with D unclear. This CDR3 contains 13 residues. Germline CDR1 is MNHEY and CDR2 is SVGEGT. V was cut by 6 bases and J by 7 bases, with 15 bases left in between. In DNA form, the CDR3 reads TGTGCCAGCAGCACCGTCCAGTACGCGACCCAGTACTTC. Translated, it gives CASSTVQYATQYF.

The rearrangement links TRBV10-1 to TRBJ1-2; D gene unclear. Trimming removed 2 bases at V and 2 bases at J, with 6 bases between. Germline V gene data show CDR1 as WNHNN and CDR2 as SYGVQD (reference sequence). This CDR3 comprises 13 residues. The chain's CDR3 is CASSETANYGYTF. The CDR3 bases are TGCGCCAGCAGTGAGACCGCGAACTATGGCTACACCTTC.

The chain couples TRBV10-2 to TRBJ1-1, with a weak D call TRBD1 (5 bases). Germline lookup yields CDR1 WSHSY and CDR2 SAAADI. Trimming removed 2 bases at V and 9 bases at J, with 10 bases between. There are 12 residues in the CDR3. The DNA of the CDR3 is TGCGCCAGCAGTGAGGGTGGGGGTAAAGCTTTCTTT. It translates to CASSEGGGKAFF.

The chain joins TRBV9 to TRBJ1-2; D gene unclear. This CDR3 spans 14 amino acids. Between the trimmed V and J ends, which lost 0 bases and 7 bases, there was a span of 13 bases. In germline, CDR1 is SGDLS, CDR2 YYNGEE. CDR3 bases: TGTGCCAGCAGCGTAGGCCCCCAGATGGGTGGCTACACCTTC. Protein sequence: CASSVGPQMGGYTF.

The V call is TRBV9, the J call TRBJ2-1; 15 nucleotides align to TRBD2. The CDR3 extends over 17 amino acids. The V gene end was trimmed by 3 bases and the J gene end by 4 bases; junction bases not matched to a gene: 5. CDR1 SGDLS and CDR2 YYNGEE come from the germline V gene. The DNA for the CDR3 is TGTGCCAGCAGCGCATCCGGGACTAGCGGGGGGTACAATGAGCAGTTCTTC. This gives the protein CASSASGTSGGYNEQFF. Combining the CDR3 with reference TRBV9 and TRBJ2-1 gives the whole variable domain DSGVTQTPKHLITATGQRVTLRCSPRSGDLSVYWYQQSLDQGLQFLIQYYNGEERAKGNILERFSAQQFPDLHSELNLSSLELGDSALYFCASSASGTSGGYNEQFFGPGTRLTVL.

This chain connects TRBV19 to TRBJ1-1, with D possibly matching TRBD1 (5 bases). Trimming took 8 bases from V and 4 from J, leaving 17 bases between them. CDR1 and CDR2 (germline): LNHDA, SQIVND (reference sequence). There are 14 residues in the CDR3. The CDR3 bases are TGTGCCAGTGTCAGAGGGACTCCATCCACTGAAGCTTTCTTT. Amino acid sequence: CASVRGTPSTEAFF.

The V and J genes are TRBV5-1 and TRBJ2-7; D may be TRBD2 (6 bases). Germline V gene data show CDR1 as SGHRS and CDR2 as YFSETQ. The germline V and J ends were trimmed by 0 bases and 4 bases, with 8 bases remaining between them. CDR3 length: 13 residues. CDR3 residues: CASSLVGGYEQYF. The DNA for the CDR3 is TGCGCCAGCAGCTTGGTCGGGGGATACGAGCAGTACTTC.

As for this clone: Additional DNA sequences in this sample encode the identical CDR3. This chain joins TRBV5-5 and TRBJ1-2; perhaps TRBD1 as D (5 bases). The CDR3 sequence is 15 residues long. Germline V lookup: CDR1 SGHKS, CDR2 YYEKEE (reference sequence). V dropped 2 bases and J dropped 8 bases, with 19 bases sitting between them. The CDR3 loop is CASSLNGEGRRGYTF. The CDR3 DNA reads as TGTGCCAGCAGCTTAAACGGGGAGGGGCGGAGGGGCTACACCTTC.

The V call is TRBV5-1, the J call TRBJ2-2; weak D call: TRBD2 (5 bases). CDR1 and CDR2 from the germline V gene are SGHRS and YFSETQ. V lost 0 bases and J lost 6, with 9 bases in between. This CDR3 has 14 amino acids. As DNA, the CDR3 is TGCGCCAGCAGCTTGGTCGTGGAGGCCGGGGAGCTGTTTTTT. This translates into CASSLVVEAGELFF.

J is TRBJ1-6 and V is TRBV6-1, with unresolved D. V was pared by 3 bases and J by 9 bases, with 9 bases between. CDR1 is MNHNS, CDR2 SASEGT, per germline. This CDR3 comprises 13 residues. CDR3 in amino acids: CASSERYRSPLHF. The CDR3 DNA reads TGTGCCAGCAGTGAGCGGTATCGTTCACCCCTCCACTTT.

V and J are TRBV10-3 and TRBJ2-1, with D possibly TRBD2 on 6 matching bases. Germline V gives CDR1 ENHRY, CDR2 SYGVKD. The CDR3 is 17 amino acids. Trimming cost V 0 bases and J 0 bases, with 12 bases left between them. In DNA, the CDR3 is TGTGCCATCAGTGAGTCTAAAGCGGGTATCTCCTACAATGAGCAGTTCTTC. This translates into CAISESKAGISYNEQFF.

CDR3 bases: TGTGCCAGCAGCTTGACGGGCCGGGAGCTGTTTTTT. As protein: CASSLTGRELFF. The chain is built from TRBV5-4 and TRBJ2-2; D gene uncertain. Germline V gene lookup returns CDR1 SGHNT and CDR2 YYREEE (reference sequence). V dropped 1 base and J dropped 9 bases, with 7 bases sitting between them. CDR3 length: 12 amino acids.

This chain joins TRBV12-3 or TRBV12-4 and TRBJ1-1; D ambiguous. V gave up 6 bases and J gave up 5 bases, with 13 bases separating them. The CDR3 is made up of 13 amino acids. CDR3 DNA: TGTGCCAGCAGGCGTAATTTGGGAACTGAAGCTTTCTTT. This sequence encodes CASRRNLGTEAFF.

The chain carries TRBV6-5 and TRBJ1-5, with 7 positions matching TRBD1. With 8 bases clipped from V and 6 bases from J, the junction kept 10 bases outside the gene matches. Germline V gives CDR1 MNHEY, CDR2 SVGAGI. The CDR3 sequence is 14 residues long. The CDR3 reads CASGRQGVIQPQHF. The CDR3 DNA follows: TGTGCCAGCGGGAGACAGGGTGTCATTCAGCCCCAGCATTTT.

The chain combines TRBV5-3 with TRBJ1-3; weak D call: TRBD1 (6 bases). TRBV5-3 is designated an ORF whose function remains uncertain. The V and J ends lost 2 bases and 0 bases respectively, with 9 bases between them. The length of the CDR3 is 15 residues. The CDR3 loop reads CARSFAQGSGNTIYF. The CDR3 bases are TGTGCCAGAAGCTTCGCACAGGGCTCTGGAAACACCATATATTTT.